This is a list of T cell receptor beta chains from one sample in a study of cytomegalovirus exposure and HLA in healthy donors. The repertoire was sequenced with immunoSEQ multiplex PCR; TCRdb's copy has only in-frame clones and lacks some. The sample includes about 140,000 clones, 84% seen only once; the top ten take about 1.5%. The material sequenced was PBMCs. The receptors were sampled from a woman between 25 and 40 years old in good health and CMV-seronegative. Both conserved end residues are part of each CDR3. The D gene is left open where the match is weak. Clone size is not always given. Where it is, it says once, few, many or a class for expanded clones.

TRBD1	TRBJ1-6	TRBV15	NA	TGTGCCACCAGCAGCGGACAGGAGGGGAATTCACCCCTCCACTTT	CATSSGQEGNSPLHF
TRBD1	TRBJ2-1	TRBV4-3	NA	TGCGCCAGCAGCCAGCACACAGGGGGCACCTACAATGAGCAGTTCTTC	CASSQHTGGTYNEQFF
TRBD1	TRBJ1-1	TRBV7-9	few	TGTGCCAGCAGCTTTCAGGGGGCTGGCACTGAAGCTTTCTTT	CASSFQGAGTEAFF
NA	TRBJ1-5	TRBV27	NA	TGTGCCAGCAGTCCAGACAGAAATCAGCCCCAGCATTTT	CASSPDRNQPQHF
NA	TRBJ1-2	TRBV19	NA	TGTGCCAGTAGTACCCGACGGGGAGCTAACTATGGCTACACCTTC	CASSTRRGANYGYTF
NA	TRBJ2-5	TRBV4-2	NA	TGTGCCAGCGGTATCAGCCAGGGGACCCAGTACTTC	CASGISQGTQYF
NA	TRBJ2-2	TRBV13	NA	TGTGCCAGCAGCTTAGAACAGGTCAACACCGGGGAGCTGTTTTTT	CASSLEQVNTGELFF
NA	TRBJ2-7	TRBV7-9	once	TGTGCCAGCAGCTTCTCAACAGGCCCCTACGAGCAGTACTTC	CASSFSTGPYEQYF
TRBD1	TRBJ2-1	TRBV6-5	NA	TGTGCCAGCAGTTCGGACAGGGGGCGAGTAGGTGAGCAGTTCTTC	CASSSDRGRVGEQFF
TRBD1	TRBJ1-2	TRBV28	NA	TGTGCCAGCAGCGGACAGGGTAGGCATGGCTACACCTTC	CASSGQGRHGYTF
NA	TRBJ2-4	TRBV9	NA	TGTGCCAGCAGCTCTTCGGCCAGGGACAACATTCAGTACTTC	CASSSSARDNIQYF
NA	TRBJ1-1	TRBV29-1	NA	TGCAGCGTTGTCCAGGGAGGCACTGAAGCTTTCTTT	CSVVQGGTEAFF
TRBD1	TRBJ2-6	TRBV27	NA	TGTGCCAGCAGTTTAACAGGGGGCTTTCCCTCTTCTGGGGCCAACGTCCTGACTTTC	CASSLTGGFPSSGANVLTF
TRBD1	TRBJ2-3	TRBV4-2	NA	TGTGCCAGCAGCCAAGAGGACAGGGGGCGGTCAGATACGCAGTATTTT	CASSQEDRGRSDTQYF
TRBD1	TRBJ1-2	TRBV6-5	few	TGTGCCAGCAGTTACTCCGACAGGGGAGGCTATGGCTACACCTTC	CASSYSDRGGYGYTF
NA	TRBJ1-1	TRBV27	few	TGTGCCAGCAGTTTACGGAGGGACACTGAAGCTTTCTTT	CASSLRRDTEAFF